Following are 26 T cell receptor beta chains from one sample sequenced in a study of vaccination and CD4 T cells after COVID-19. Treatment denoted: roughly 10-day PBMC culture with coronavirus spike peptide pools or control peptides (ViraFEST assay). These receptors' targets are unknown. The study sequenced cultured CD4+ T cell DNA using the Oncomine TCR Beta short-read assay. TCRdb analysed the PCR reads with MiXCR anew, one entry per CDR3 protein. This table has about 26,000 distinct CDR3 sequences, less than 65% appearing once. The sequenced sample consisted of CD4+ T cells from blood, cultured in vitro. The receptor set was obtained from a human donor who had recovered from COVID-19.

The rearrangement links TRBV20-1 to TRBJ2-3, with 9 bases identical to TRBD1. The CDR3 length is 17 residues. V lost 2 bases and J lost 0; bases outside the gene matches: 9. In germline, CDR1 is DFQATT, CDR2 SNEGSKA (reference sequence). The CDR3 DNA is TGCAGTGCTAGATACCCCCGGGACAGGGAAAGCACAGATACGCAGTATTTT. This codes for CSARYPRDRESTDTQYF.

This chain connects TRBV27 to TRBJ2-7; D unresolved. V lost 3 bases and J lost 6, with 21 bases in between. This CDR3 has 16 residues. Per germline, CDR1 MNHEY and CDR2 SMNVEV (reference sequence). The CDR3 DNA follows: TGTGCCAGCAGTTTCCAGTGGCCGCTTAGTAGGGTCGAGCAGTACTTC. This translates into CASSFQWPLSRVEQYF.

This chain joins TRBV20-1 and TRBJ1-2, with 7 bases aligning to TRBD1. CDR3 length: 11 amino acids. From germline, CDR1 is DFQATT and CDR2 SNEGSKA (reference sequence). J lost 6 bases, V lost 6 bases, and 4 bases had no gene match. CDR3 in DNA: TGCAGTGCGAAGGGGGCGGATGGCTACACCTTC. Amino acid sequence: CSAKGADGYTF.

The chain employs TRBV5-6 and TRBJ2-5; 12 nucleotides align to TRBD2. Trimming took 4 bases from V and 5 from J; bases not matched to a gene: 3. The CDR3 extends over 14 amino acids. Looked up from germline, CDR1 is SGHDT and CDR2 is YYEEEE. CDR3 amino acids: CASSRGTSGETQYF. In nucleotides, the CDR3 is TGTGCCAGCAGCAGAGGGACTAGCGGGGAGACCCAGTACTTC.

V and J are TRBV25-1 and TRBJ1-3, with a possible D match to TRBD1 (5 bases). Germline V lookup: CDR1 MGHDK, CDR2 SYGVNS. The CDR3 has 12 residues. The germline V and J ends were trimmed by 3 bases and 8 bases, with 8 bases remaining between them. The CDR3 reads CASSDWGDTIYF. In DNA form, the CDR3 reads TGTGCCAGCAGTGATTGGGGGGACACCATATATTTT. Full variable domain (rest looked up from reference TRBV25-1 and TRBJ1-3): EADIYQTPRYLVIGTGKKITLECSQTMGHDKMYWYQQDPGMELHLIHYSYGVNSTEKGDLSSESTVSRIRTEHFPLTLESARPSHTSQYLCASSDWGDTIYFGEGSWLTVV.

The V call is TRBV25-1, the J call TRBJ1-6, with D maybe TRBD1 (5 bases). Germline CDR1 reads MGHDK; CDR2 reads SYGVNS. This CDR3 has 15 residues. V was cut by 8 bases and J by 4 bases, with 15 bases left in between. CDR3 amino acids: CASGQNQGYNSPLHF. The CDR3 DNA is TGTGCCAGCGGGCAGAATCAGGGATATAATTCACCCCTCCACTTT.

The chain has TRBV2 and TRBJ1-1, with D perhaps matching TRBD1 (5 bases). V was cut by 6 bases and J by 4 bases, with 18 bases left in between. The CDR3 consists of 15 residues. Germline V gene lookup returns CDR1 SNHLY and CDR2 FYNNEI. DNA of the CDR3: TGTGCCAGCAGCTCCCAGTGGGGGGGTATCACTGAAGCTTTCTTT. This encodes CASSSQWGGITEAFF.

This chain joins TRBV20-1 and TRBJ2-3, with a weak D call TRBD2 (6 bases). V gave up 2 bases and J gave up 3 bases, with 15 bases separating them. The germline CDR1 and CDR2 sequences are DFQATT and SNEGSKA (reference sequence). This CDR3 region has 15 residues. CDR3 loop: CSARPPGRRTDTQYF. In DNA form, the CDR3 reads TGCAGTGCTAGACCCCCGGGGAGGAGGACAGATACGCAGTATTTT.

This clonotype was counted a few times. The chain employs TRBV20-1 and TRBJ2-1, with 9 bases fitting TRBD2. This CDR3 is 14 amino acids long. CDR1 and CDR2 (germline): DFQATT, SNEGSKA (reference sequence). J gave up 3 bases and V 6 bases, and 6 bases lay outside the gene matches. CDR3 nucleotide sequence: TGCAGTGCCCGAGCGGGAGGCCACTACAATGAGCAGTTCTTC. Amino acids: CSARAGGHYNEQFF.

The chain links TRBV10-1 to TRBJ1-5, with TRBD1 identical over 9 bases. V lost 8 bases, J lost 6 bases, and 2 bases stayed unmatched. Germline CDR1 reads WNHNN; CDR2 reads SYGVQD (reference sequence). CDR3 length: 12 residues. In nucleotides, the CDR3 is TGCGCCAGCGGGACAGGGTTTCAGCCCCAGCATTTT. Encoded protein: CASGTGFQPQHF.

This clonotype showed up just once. The chain combines TRBV10-3 with TRBJ2-3, with 8 nucleotides matching TRBD1. This CDR3 is built from 14 residues. The germline V gene encodes CDR1 ENHRY and CDR2 SYGVKD. Trimming at V came to 5 bases and at J to 1 base, leaving 2 bases not matched to a gene. The CDR3 region is CAISTGGRTDTQYF. The CDR3 DNA reads as TGTGCCATCAGTACAGGGGGTCGCACAGATACGCAGTATTTT.

The rearrangement joins TRBV6-5 to TRBJ1-2; weak D call: TRBD1 (6 bases). This CDR3 has 15 residues. Trimming took 2 bases from V and 6 from J, leaving 16 bases between them. Per germline, CDR1 MNHEY and CDR2 SVGAGI. CDR3 protein: CASSYTAYRVDGYTF. For the CDR3, the DNA is TGTGCCAGCAGTTACACCGCCTACAGGGTTGATGGCTACACCTTC.

This clonotype turned up a few times. The chain uses TRBV6-2 or TRBV6-3 and TRBJ1-2, with TRBD1 matching 8 bases. With 1 base clipped from V and 5 bases from J, the junction kept 6 bases outside the gene matches. The CDR3 consists of 15 residues. CDR1 is MNHEY, CDR2 SVGEGT, per germline. CDR3 nucleotides: TGTGCCAGCAGTTACTTCTGGGACAGGAGGTATGGCTACACCTTC. Its protein product is CASSYFWDRRYGYTF.

CDR3 amino acids: CASSSYRPDGKYEQYF. CDR3 sequence (DNA): TGTGCCAGCAGTTCATACCGGCCCGACGGGAAGTACGAGCAGTACTTC. The chain uses TRBV12-3 or TRBV12-4 and TRBJ2-7, with D possibly being TRBD2 (5 bases). V lost 4 bases to trimming and J lost 4 bases, with 20 bases between them. The CDR3 loop spans 16 amino acids.

The gene calls are TRBV7-9 and TRBJ2-3; D not certain. With 1 base removed from V and 0 bases from J, the gap between germline ends came to 8 bases. Per the germline V gene, CDR1 is SEHNR and CDR2 is FQNEAQ (reference sequence). The CDR3 length is 15 residues. The DNA of the CDR3 is TGTGCCAGCAGCTTAGTTTCGGCTAGCACAGATACGCAGTATTTT. Amino acids: CASSLVSASTDTQYF.

This clonotype showed up just a few times. The rearrangement uses TRBV20-1 and TRBJ2-3; 7 bases map to TRBD2. This CDR3 has 16 residues. The V gene end was trimmed by 6 bases and the J gene end by 3 bases; junction bases not matched to a gene: 15. CDR1 and CDR2 from the germline V gene are DFQATT and SNEGSKA (reference sequence). This CDR3 reads CSAAYRDYGFTDTQYF. CDR3 DNA: TGCAGTGCCGCCTACCGGGACTACGGTTTTACAGATACGCAGTATTTT.

This clonotype showed up just once. The gene calls are TRBV19 and TRBJ1-5, with 9 bases identical to TRBD1. The germline CDR1 and CDR2 sequences are LNHDA and SQIVND (reference sequence). Germline trimming cut 7 bases from V and 0 bases from J; bases unmatched to any gene: 4. CDR3 length: 15 residues. CDR3 coding DNA: TGTGCCAGTACCGTGGACAGGGGTAGCAATCAGCCCCAGCATTTT. Translated, it gives CASTVDRGSNQPQHF.

The V and J genes are TRBV21-1 and TRBJ2-5; whether TRBD1, the table's D call, matches the DNA was not checked. TRBV21-1 counts as a pseudogene. This CDR3 is 15 amino acids long. The CDR3 sequence: CASSSPGRTKETQYF. CDR3 in DNA: TGTGCCAGCAGCTCACCGGGACGGACAAAAGAGACCCAGTACTTC.

V and J are TRBV7-2 and TRBJ1-6; 9 bases map to TRBD1. The germline gives CDR1 SGHTA, CDR2 FQGNSA. V lost 4 bases and J lost 7; bases outside the gene matches: 17. The CDR3 extends over 19 amino acids. CDR3: CASSSRPGTGRGMNSPLHF. In nucleotides, the CDR3 is TGTGCCAGCAGCTCACGTCCCGGGACAGGGAGGGGGATGAATTCACCCCTCCACTTT.

The chain uses TRBV6-5 and TRBJ2-5; TRBD2 might be the D (5 bases). Germline CDR1 MNHEY, CDR2 SVGAGI. Trimming removed 0 bases from V and 2 bases from J, with 10 bases in between. The CDR3 runs to 15 residues. CDR3 protein: CASSYSLRAQETQYF. The CDR3 region has the DNA TGTGCCAGCAGTTACTCCTTGAGGGCTCAAGAGACCCAGTACTTC.

This clonotype was seen only once. J is TRBJ2-7 and V is TRBV19; D is possibly TRBD1 (6 bases). Trimming left V 7 bases short and J 3 bases short, with 13 bases between. The CDR3 totals 13 residues. Germline CDR1 LNHDA, CDR2 SQIVND (reference sequence). The CDR3 protein is CASTARGFYEQYF. In nucleotides, the CDR3 is TGTGCCAGTACCGCAAGGGGGTTCTACGAGCAGTACTTC.

The chain couples TRBV2 to TRBJ2-3; TRBD2 aligns across 7 bases. The ends lost 9 bases at V and 2 bases at J; junction bases unmatched: 5. Germline V gene sequence: CDR1 SNHLY, CDR2 FYNNEI. The CDR3 is 13 amino acids. CDR3 region: CARGGTATDTQYF. The CDR3 nucleotides read TGTGCCAGGGGGGGGACTGCCACAGATACGCAGTATTTT.

This chain joins TRBV7-9 and TRBJ1-1; 9 nucleotides align to TRBD1. CDR1 and CDR2 (germline): SEHNR, FQNEAQ (reference sequence). J gave up 5 bases and V 5 bases, and 6 bases lay outside the gene matches. This CDR3 spans 14 amino acids. The CDR3 sequence is CASSRGTGTTEAFF. CDR3 in DNA: TGTGCCAGCAGCCGCGGGACAGGGACTACTGAAGCTTTCTTT.

J is TRBJ1-2 and V is TRBV28, with TRBD1 as a possible D gene (6 bases). The germline V gene has CDR1 MDHEN and CDR2 SYDVKM. The CDR3 extends over 14 amino acids. Trimming removed 6 bases from V and 4 bases from J, with 15 bases in between. CDR3 bases: TGTGCCAGCAGACTCAGGGGTGCTGGCTATGGCTACACCTTC. It codes for CASRLRGAGYGYTF.

The chain is built from TRBV7-9 and TRBJ1-1; D possibly corresponds to TRBD1 (5 bases). The CDR3 loop spans 12 amino acids. CDR1 SEHNR and CDR2 FQNEAQ come from the germline V gene (reference sequence). Trimming stripped 11 bases from V and 1 base from J, with 11 bases between. The CDR3 is CAAGGRNTEAFF. Written as DNA, the CDR3 is TGTGCCGCCGGGGGGAGGAACACTGAAGCTTTCTTT.

The rearrangement uses TRBV27 and TRBJ2-2; TRBD2 is a possible D gene (5 bases). The CDR3 is 17 residues long. CDR1 is MNHEY and CDR2 is SMNVEV in the germline V gene (reference sequence). Trimming removed 1 base from V and 5 bases from J, with 17 bases in between. CDR3 DNA: TGTGCCAGCAGTTTATACCTCCGGGGAGACGCTACCGGGGAGCTGTTTTTT. This codes for CASSLYLRGDATGELFF.